Sequencing of this T cell receptor (beta chain) was carried out in a study of response to subunit inactivated influenza vaccine. Regarding the study as a whole: It was the authors' suggestion that each seasonal influenza vaccination recruits few new T cells.

MiXCR was run by TCRdb on the RT-PCR reads, yielding one entry per CDR3 protein. The sample gives about 180,000 distinct CDR3 sequences, about 11% of which show up once; around 33% is in the top ten. This clonotype was recorded a few times. As yet, its antigen is unknown. The TCR comes from a man aged 50 to 69 who received an inactivated influenza vaccine. The sample here was CD8+ T cells sorted from PBMCs, taken around 25 months after vaccination.

The CDR3: CASSLILFRETQYF. The DNA for the CDR3 is TGTGCCAGCAGCTTAATTTTATTCAGAGAGACCCAGTACTTC. The J gene is TRBJ2-5, the V gene TRBV7-2; D not certain. The CDR3 extends over 14 amino acids. CDR1 and CDR2 (germline): SGHTA, FQGNSA. Trimming cost V 2 bases and J 4 bases, with 11 bases left between them.